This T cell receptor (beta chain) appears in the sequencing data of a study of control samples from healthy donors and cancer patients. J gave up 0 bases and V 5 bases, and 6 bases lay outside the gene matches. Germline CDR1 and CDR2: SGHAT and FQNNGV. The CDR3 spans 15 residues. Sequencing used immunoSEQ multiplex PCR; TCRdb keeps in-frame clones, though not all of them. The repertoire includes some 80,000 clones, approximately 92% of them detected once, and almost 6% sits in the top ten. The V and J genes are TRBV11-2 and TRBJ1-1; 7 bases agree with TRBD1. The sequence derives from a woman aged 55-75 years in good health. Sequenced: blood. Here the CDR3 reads CASSANRGMNTEAFF. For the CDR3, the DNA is TGTGCCAGCAGCGCAAACAGGGGAATGAACACTGAAGCTTTCTTT.